This T cell receptor beta chain was retrieved from a study of control samples from healthy donors and cancer patients. TCRdb keeps only in-frame clones here, not all; method: immunoSEQ multiplex PCR. The table includes about 120,000 clones, roughly 90% detected once. Trimming took 2 bases from V and 2 from J; bases not matched to a gene: 15. Per germline, CDR1 MNHEY and CDR2 SVGEGT. The CDR3 has 19 residues. The chain uses TRBV6-2 or TRBV6-3 and TRBJ1-5; TRBD1 matches 7 bases. The material sequenced was blood. The sequence was collected from a man aged 18 to 35 in good health. In nucleotides, the CDR3 is TGTGCCAGCAGTTACCACCGGGACAGAAACATCAGCGGCAATCAGCCCCAGCATTTT. This encodes CASSYHRDRNISGNQPQHF.